This T cell receptor (beta chain) appears in the sequencing data of a study of T cell responses to AZD1222 COVID-19 vaccine. In its sample, this clone is medium-sized (0.01 to 0.1%). Its antigen remains unknown. Whole-study findings and limits: It should be noted that donors were predominantly white British and more often female, and clonal diversity was possibly underestimated. Among spike-specific TCRs, nearly half reportedly target unmutated variant regions.

Profiling relied on immunoSEQ multiplex PCR, and the TCRdb table lists in-frame clones only, not all of them. The table includes approximately 140,000 clones, approximately 90% detected once. Trimming stripped 5 bases from V and 1 base from J, with 7 bases between. The CDR3 loop spans 13 amino acids. The germline CDR1 and CDR2 sequences are PRHDT and FYEKMQ (reference sequence). The chain is built from TRBV13 and TRBJ2-3; D not certain. The material sequenced was peripheral blood, taken 28 days after the second AZD1222 dose. This sequence was found in an adult who received the AZD1222 COVID-19 vaccine. The CDR3 region has the DNA TGTGCCAGCAGCCCCGGCCGCACAGATACGCAGTATTTT. This translates into CASSPGRTDTQYF.